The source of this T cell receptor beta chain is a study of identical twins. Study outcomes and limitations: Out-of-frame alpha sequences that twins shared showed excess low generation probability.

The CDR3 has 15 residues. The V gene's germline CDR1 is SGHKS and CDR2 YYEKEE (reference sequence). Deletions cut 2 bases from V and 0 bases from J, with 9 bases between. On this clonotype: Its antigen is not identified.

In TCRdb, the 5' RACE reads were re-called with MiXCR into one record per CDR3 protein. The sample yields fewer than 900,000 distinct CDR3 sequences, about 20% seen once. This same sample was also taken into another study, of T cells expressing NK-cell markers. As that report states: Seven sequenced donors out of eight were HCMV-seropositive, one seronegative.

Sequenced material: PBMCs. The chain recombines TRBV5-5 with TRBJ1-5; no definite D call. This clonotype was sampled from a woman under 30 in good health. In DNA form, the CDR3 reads TGTGCCAGCAGCTTCGACGTAAATAGCAATCAGCCCCAGCATTTT. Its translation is CASSFDVNSNQPQHF.